The 18 T cell receptor beta chains listed next were all sequenced from one sample in a study of T-cell memory formation after mild COVID-19 (dated by TCRdb to 2020 to 2022). The protocol used for the library was 5' RACE. The listed sequencing device is Illumina NovaSeq 6000. Starting from the raw public reads, TCRdb applied fastp trimming at Q25, assembled clones with MiXCR and retained in-frame beta chains. Each entry merges the rows of one CDR3 protein and shows their most common DNA and genes. Here the sample has approximately 440,000 distinct CDR3 sequences; roughly 20% occur a single time. The ten largest clonotypes hold 8.4% of the sample. The source material was PBMCs or a T cell subset sorted from them (not recorded which). All receptors come from an adult woman who had mild COVID-19 (a few samples of this study predate the infection). The sample titles of this study are shuffled in the database, so cell type and time point are left out; the donor was told from shared clones.

This clonotype was seen a few times. This chain joins TRBV7-9 and TRBJ2-1; TRBD2 matches at 11 bases. The CDR3 has 15 residues. Per germline, CDR1 SEHNR and CDR2 FQNEAQ (reference sequence). The V segment lost 1 base and the J segment 9 bases; nucleotides outside the gene matches: 5. CDR3 protein: CASSLVLAGGSEQFF. In DNA, the CDR3 is TGTGCCAGCAGCTTAGTGCTAGCGGGAGGCAGTGAGCAGTTCTTC. The full variable domain, in which reference TRBV7-9 and TRBJ2-1 provide the parts outside the CDR3, is DTGVSQNPRHKITKRGQNVTFRCDPISEHNRLYWYRQTLGQGPEFLTYFQNEAQLEKSRLLSDRFSAERPKGSFSTLEIQRTEQGDSAMYLCASSLVLAGGSEQFFGPGTRLTVL.

This clonotype was picked up one time. This may stem from a read error, because a much larger clone lies one nucleotide away. The V call is TRBV6-5, the J call TRBJ1-1; D call uncertain. The V gene lost 6 bases and the J gene lost 3 bases, with 14 bases spanning the gap. The germline V gene encodes CDR1 MNHEY and CDR2 SVGAGI. The CDR3 runs 14 residues. CDR3 in DNA: TGTGCCAGCAGCCGTCAGCGTATGTACACTGAAGCTTTCTTT. It yields the protein CASSRQRMYTEAFF.

At least ten counts were recorded for this clonotype. The chain carries TRBV10-3 and TRBJ2-1; D is unresolved. The CDR3 length is 14 residues. The V end lost 4 bases, the J end lost 5 bases, and 12 bases lay between the germline ends. The germline V gene encodes CDR1 ENHRY and CDR2 SYGVKD. CDR3: CAISASGQNNEQFF. The CDR3 bases are TGTGCCATCAGTGCATCAGGTCAAAACAATGAGCAGTTCTTC.

This clonotype was seen only a few times. The chain employs TRBV27 and TRBJ2-2; D gene uncertain. CDR1 and CDR2 (germline): MNHEY, SMNVEV (reference sequence). The CDR3 length is 13 residues. V was cut by 7 bases and J by 5 bases, with 11 bases left in between. CDR3 amino acids: CASTSIGTGELFF. CDR3 bases: TGTGCCAGCACCTCCATCGGGACCGGGGAGCTGTTTTTT.

This clonotype was seen many times. This chain links TRBV30 with TRBJ2-7, with 11 bases matching TRBD2. Germline CDR1 GTSNPN, CDR2 SVGIG (reference sequence). V lost 0 bases, J lost 0 bases, and 7 bases stayed unmatched. CDR3 length: 17 amino acids. The CDR3 bases are TGTGCCTGGAGTGTACTTGGCGGACTAGCGGGCTCCTACGAGCAGTACTTC. Its protein product is CAWSVLGGLAGSYEQYF.

The chain employs TRBV5-1 and TRBJ1-1, with D unresolved. Deletions cut 6 bases from V and 2 bases from J, with 11 bases between. Germline values: CDR1 SGHRS, CDR2 YFSETQ. The CDR3 sequence is 13 residues long. The CDR3 nucleotides read TGCGCCAGCAAATTGGCAGGCAACACTGAAGCTTTCTTT. Its translation: CASKLAGNTEAFF.

This clonotype was observed a few times. The V call is TRBV7-9, the J call TRBJ1-1; D is unclear. The CDR3 extends over 17 amino acids. Trimming removed 3 bases at V and 1 base at J, with 18 bases between. Germline V gives CDR1 SEHNR, CDR2 FQNEAQ (reference sequence). The CDR3 sequence: CASSFSYSDFKNTEAFF. The CDR3, as DNA: TGTGCCAGCAGCTTTTCTTACTCTGATTTCAAGAACACTGAAGCTTTCTTT. Full variable domain (outside the CDR3, taken from reference TRBV7-9 and TRBJ1-1): DTGVSQNPRHKITKRGQNVTFRCDPISEHNRLYWYRQTLGQGPEFLTYFQNEAQLEKSRLLSDRFSAERPKGSFSTLEIQRTEQGDSAMYLCASSFSYSDFKNTEAFFGQGTRLTVV.

The chain employs TRBV7-6 and TRBJ2-7; possibly TRBD2 for D (6 bases). Trimming pared 5 bases from V and 5 bases from J, leaving 16 bases between. The CDR3 sequence is 14 residues long. Germline values: CDR1 SGHVS, CDR2 FNYEAQ. The CDR3 DNA reads TGTGCCAGCAGCCGAGCGGGCCCGGAGGACGAGCAGTACTTC. Protein product: CASSRAGPEDEQYF.

The chain combines TRBV5-1 with TRBJ2-7, with a weak D call TRBD2 (5 bases). Germline V gene sequence: CDR1 SGHRS, CDR2 YFSETQ. The CDR3 is 14 residues long. V lost 1 base, J lost 4 bases, and 12 bases lay in between. DNA of the CDR3: TGCGCCAGCAGCTTGACCCCGACGGGATACGAGCAGTACTTC. It specifies CASSLTPTGYEQYF.

V usage is TRBV4-1 and J usage is TRBJ1-3; tentatively, D is TRBD1 (5 bases). The germline V gene encodes CDR1 MGHRA and CDR2 YSYEKL. The V end was cut by 2 bases, the J end by 4 bases, with 12 bases between. CDR3 length: 15 residues. CDR3 bases: TGCGCCAGCAGCCAAACGATCGACAGAGGAAACACCATATATTTT. Protein: CASSQTIDRGNTIYF.

The chain carries TRBV15 and TRBJ2-5; 8 bases are shared with TRBD2. The J segment lost 2 bases and the V segment lost 0 bases, leaving 8 bases of the junction unmatched. Per the germline V gene, CDR1 is LNHNV and CDR2 is YYDKDF (reference sequence). CDR3 length: 17 amino acids. For the CDR3, the DNA is TGTGCCACCAGCAGAGATCGGGCTAGCGGGCGTCAAGAGACCCAGTACTTC. Its translation is CATSRDRASGRQETQYF.

The chain has TRBV6-2 or TRBV6-3 and TRBJ2-1; 10 positions match TRBD2. CDR1 is MNHEY, CDR2 SVGEGT, per germline. V shed 0 bases, J shed 6 bases, and the junction held 2 bases outside the gene matches. This CDR3 is built from 15 residues. CDR3 DNA sequence: TGTGCCAGCAGTTACTCGGCTAGCGGGAGCAATGAGCAGTTCTTC. It is translated as CASSYSASGSNEQFF.

This clonotype was counted a few times. The chain joins TRBV20-1 to TRBJ1-2; 8 nucleotides match TRBD1. After removal of 4 bases from V and 4 bases from J, the junction contained 5 bases not matched to a gene. This CDR3 spans 13 amino acids. CDR1 is DFQATT, CDR2 SNEGSKA, per germline (reference sequence). The CDR3 coding sequence is TGCAGTGCTACGAGGACAGGGAGCTATGGCTACACCTTC. This translates into CSATRTGSYGYTF.

This clonotype was seen repeatedly, ten times or more. The chain has TRBV12-3 or TRBV12-4 and TRBJ2-3, with TRBD1 matching over 8 bases. V shed 5 bases, J shed 0 bases, and the junction held 4 bases outside the gene matches. This CDR3 has 15 residues. The CDR3 region is CASSDRGLSTDTQYF. Written as DNA, the CDR3 is TGTGCCAGCAGTGACAGGGGCCTTAGCACAGATACGCAGTATTTT.

This clonotype was observed at least ten times. The CDR3 sequence is CASTPAGVRNTEAFF. The CDR3 DNA follows: TGTGCCAGCACTCCTGCCGGGGTCAGGAACACTGAAGCTTTCTTT. The chain is built from TRBV18 and TRBJ1-1, with D unclear. V was shortened by 8 bases and J by 1 base, with 17 bases between the two germline ends. From germline, CDR1 is KGHSH and CDR2 LQKENI. The CDR3 totals 15 residues.

The chain has TRBV13 and TRBJ2-3, with 10 bases that match TRBD1. V gave up 5 bases and J gave up 2 bases; unmatched junction bases: 4. The CDR3 length is 15 residues. The germline gives CDR1 PRHDT, CDR2 FYEKMQ (reference sequence). Written as DNA, the CDR3 is TGTGCCAGCAGCCGGGACAGGGGCACCACAGATACGCAGTATTTT. This sequence encodes CASSRDRGTTDTQYF. The full variable domain, rest sourced from reference TRBV13 and TRBJ2-3, is AAGVIQSPRHLIKEKRETATLKCYPIPRHDTVYWYQQGPGQDPQFLISFYEKMQSDKGSIPDRFSAQQFSDYHSELNMSSLELGDSALYFCASSRDRGTTDTQYFGPGTRLTVL.

This sequence joins TRBV5-1 and TRBJ2-2; D unresolved. Deletions cut 6 bases from V and 0 bases from J, with 12 bases between. Per the germline V gene, CDR1 is SGHRS and CDR2 is YFSETQ. The CDR3 has 15 residues. The DNA for the CDR3 is TGCGCCAGCACACCAACAGTGTCGAACACCGGGGAGCTGTTTTTT. Its protein is CASTPTVSNTGELFF.

Remarks on this clonotype: One junction end disagrees with the germline gene, perhaps due to a read error. The V and J genes are TRBV12-3 or TRBV12-4 and TRBJ2-5; D may be TRBD2 (5 bases). CDR3 length equals 15 residues. The CDR3 DNA reads TGTGCCAGAAGTTTAGGTCGGGGTTCGGAAGAGACCCAGTACTTC. Encoded protein: CARSLGRGSEETQYF.